This T cell receptor (beta chain) was sequenced during a study of blood T cell repertoires in COVID-19. Sequenced by immunoSEQ multiplex PCR; TCRdb stores in-frame clones only, minus some. This sample has about 330,000 clones, with more than 90% found just once. CDR3 length: 16 residues. This rearrangement joins TRBV21-1 to TRBJ2-7; the table's D call of TRBD2 was not tested on the DNA. TRBV21-1 is a documented pseudogene. The sequenced sample consisted of PBMCs or T cells enriched from blood (not recorded which). The receptor's source is a woman in her twenties or thirties who had recovered from COVID-19. In DNA, the CDR3 is TGTGCCATCCAGAGGGAGGGAACGACCCCTGTGTACGAGCAGTACTTC. Its protein product is CAIQREGTTPVYEQYF.